What follows are 10 T cell receptor beta chains derived from one specimen sequenced in a study of blood T cell repertoires in COVID-19 (dated by TCRdb to about 2020). Libraries came from the immunoSEQ multiplex PCR assay. TCRdb carries this immuneACCESS record with in-frame sequences only. Its versions omit some clonotypes, under half of them owing to an unresolved V gene in the studies checked, with the rest unexplained. The sample profile shows more than 100,000 clones; roughly 80% of them were found once. The ten most abundant clones make up about 2.2% of the sample. The sequenced sample consisted of PBMCs or T cells enriched from blood (not recorded which). These receptors all come from a man aged 35-49 years with acute COVID-19.

This chain uses TRBV28 with TRBJ1-1, with 10 bases identical to TRBD1. CDR1 is MDHEN, CDR2 SYDVKM, per germline. The trim removed 6 bases at V and 5 bases at J, leaving 6 bases unmatched. The CDR3 contains 14 residues. The CDR3 nucleotides read TGTGCCAGCAGCCCGGGACAGGGGATAACTGAAGCTTTCTTT. Translation gives CASSPGQGITEAFF.

The CDR3 DNA sequence: TGCGCCAGCAGCTTGGGAGGGAGCGGGGGTTTCCAAGAGACCCAGTACTTC. Translated, it gives CASSLGGSGGFQETQYF. The chain uses TRBV5-1 and TRBJ2-5; 8 bases line up with TRBD2. Germline V gene sequence: CDR1 SGHRS, CDR2 YFSETQ. The junction had 8 bases not matched to a gene; V was cut back by 0 bases and J by 1 base. The CDR3 loop spans 17 amino acids. Filled out from reference TRBV5-1 and TRBJ2-5, the complete variable domain reads KAGVTQTPRYLIKTRGQQVTLSCSPISGHRSVSWYQQTPGQGLQFLFEYFSETQRNKGNFPGRFSGRQFSNSRSEMNVSTLELGDSALYLCASSLGGSGGFQETQYFGPGTRLLVL.

This clone occurred once. The V call is TRBV11-3, the J call TRBJ2-1; 11 bases are a match to TRBD2. The germline gives CDR1 SGHNT, CDR2 YENEEA. The CDR3 runs to 17 residues. V trimming: 0 bases; J trimming: 4 bases; junction bases outside the gene matches: 5. The CDR3 nucleotides are TGTGCCAGCAGCTTAGATCCAGGACTAGCGGGTTACAATGAGCAGTTCTTC. It encodes CASSLDPGLAGYNEQFF.

The chain couples TRBV7-2 to TRBJ2-2, with D possibly being TRBD2 (6 bases). Trimming shortened V by 1 base and J by 7 bases, and 13 bases separated the two germline ends. Germline-derived CDR1 and CDR2 are SGHTA and FQGNSA. The CDR3 loop spans 15 amino acids. CDR3 residues: CASSLVLLALGELFF. CDR3 coding DNA: TGTGCCAGCAGCTTAGTATTACTAGCTCTCGGGGAGCTGTTTTTT.

The chain recombines TRBV12-3 or TRBV12-4 with TRBJ1-1; D perhaps matches TRBD1 (5 bases). With 6 bases removed from V and 12 bases from J, the gap between germline ends came to 14 bases. CDR3 length: 11 amino acids. The CDR3 loop is CASSSDTRTFF. CDR3 nucleotide sequence: TGTGCCAGCAGCTCGGACACCCGCACTTTCTTT.

About this clone: This sample includes further DNA sequences coding for the same CDR3. The chain joins TRBV29-1 to TRBJ1-2; D is ambiguous. Germline V gene lookup returns CDR1 SQVTM and CDR2 ANQGSEA. With 0 bases removed from V and 6 bases from J, the gap between germline ends came to 8 bases. CDR3 size: 12 residues. The CDR3 sequence is CSVEDLRDGYTF. In DNA, the CDR3 is TGCAGCGTTGAAGATCTCCGCGATGGCTACACCTTC.

The chain uses TRBV9 and TRBJ1-2, with 7 bases lining up with TRBD1. The germline CDR1 and CDR2 sequences are SGDLS and YYNGEE. V shed 3 bases, J shed 4 bases, and the junction held 9 bases outside the gene matches. There are 15 residues in the CDR3. DNA for the CDR3: TGTGCCAGCAGCGCGGGGGACAGCTCTTTCTATGGCTACACCTTC. Encoded protein: CASSAGDSSFYGYTF.

The chain uses TRBV28 and TRBJ1-5; TRBD1 is a possible D gene (5 bases). This CDR3 region has 16 residues. V lost 0 bases and J 2 bases, leaving 11 bases between the germline ends. Germline CDR1 reads MDHEN; CDR2 reads SYDVKM. The CDR3 sequence: CASSLWQTGGNQPQHF. CDR3 DNA sequence: TGTGCCAGCAGTTTATGGCAAACAGGAGGCAATCAGCCCCAGCATTTT.

The chain links TRBV24-1 to TRBJ2-2, with a tentative D call TRBD2 (6 bases). From germline, CDR1 is KGHDR and CDR2 SFDVKD. Trimming removed 4 bases from V and 5 bases from J, with 13 bases in between. The CDR3 has 15 amino acids. The CDR3 spells CATSEGGKETGELFF. The DNA of the CDR3 is TGTGCCACCAGTGAAGGCGGGAAGGAGACCGGGGAGCTGTTTTTT.

The chain links TRBV11-2 to TRBJ2-2; D is perhaps TRBD1 (6 bases). The length of the CDR3 is 14 residues. The germline V and J ends were trimmed by 2 bases and 4 bases, with 8 bases remaining between them. Germline V gene data show CDR1 as SGHAT and CDR2 as FQNNGV. CDR3 nucleotides: TGTGCCAGCAGCTTACAGGGGAGCACCGGGGAGCTGTTTTTT. It codes for CASSLQGSTGELFF.